Listed here are 32 T cell receptor beta chains from one sample, sequenced in a study of blood T cells in healthy people across ages. With a J-beta primer mix and a sample-barcoded 5' primer, a second PCR ran roughly 6 to 11 cycles. TCRdb re-called the 5' RACE reads with MiXCR, one entry per CDR3 protein. The table lists 800,000 to 950,000 distinct CDR3 sequences, 25% to 30% of them singletons. These same data were also listed under a study on T cells of mothers and their children.

Sample: blood. These receptors were taken from a woman aged 40 to 50 in good health.

CDR3 sequence reads: CASSPDRVNEKLFF. The DNA of the CDR3 is TGTGCCAGCAGTCCCGACAGGGTGAATGAAAAACTGTTTTTT. This chain links TRBV6-6 with TRBJ1-4; 7 bases agree with TRBD1. This CDR3 is built from 14 residues. J lost 5 bases, V lost 5 bases, and 5 bases had no gene match. The germline gives CDR1 MNHNY, CDR2 SVGAGI (reference sequence).

This clonotype has a count of ten or more. The V call is TRBV9, the J call TRBJ2-2; possibly TRBD2 for D (6 bases). This CDR3 region has 17 residues. V lost 0 bases to trimming and J lost 3 bases, with 15 bases between them. Per the germline V gene, CDR1 is SGDLS and CDR2 is YYNGEE. The CDR3 nucleotides read TGTGCCAGCAGCGTAGGGTCGGGGGTTTGGTACACCGGGGAGCTGTTTTTT. It translates to CASSVGSGVWYTGELFF.

Only a few counts were recorded for this clonotype. The chain joins TRBV7-2 to TRBJ1-2; no definite D call. There are 13 residues in the CDR3. Trimming cost V 0 bases and J 6 bases, with 8 bases left between them. From germline, CDR1 is SGHTA and CDR2 FQGNSA. The CDR3 DNA sequence: TGTGCCAGCAGCTTAGCCCCGGAGAATGGCTACACCTTC. Amino acid sequence: CASSLAPENGYTF.

This clonotype has at least ten counts. This chain joins TRBV7-2 and TRBJ2-7; possible D gene TRBD1, 5 bases. Per the germline V gene, CDR1 is SGHTA and CDR2 is FQGNSA. The CDR3 spans 12 residues. V shed 6 bases and J shed 6 bases, with 12 bases lying between them. CDR3 loop: CASRFDRGEQYF. CDR3 DNA: TGTGCCAGCAGGTTCGACAGAGGCGAGCAGTACTTC.

The gene calls are TRBV30 and TRBJ1-2; no firm D call. Germline V gene data show CDR1 as GTSNPN and CDR2 as SVGIG (reference sequence). The CDR3 covers 13 residues. Trimming removed 0 bases from V and 1 base from J, with 6 bases in between. CDR3 DNA: TGTGCCTGGAGTGTGCACCTTAACTATGGCTACACCTTC. Its protein product is CAWSVHLNYGYTF.

The chain links TRBV7-8 to TRBJ2-1; D call uncertain. The CDR3 is 16 residues long. Between the trimmed V and J ends, which lost 2 bases and 10 bases, there was a span of 21 bases. Germline V CDR1 and CDR2: SGHVS, FQNEAQ. The CDR3 nucleotides read TGTGCCAGCAGCTTATCAGTCTATAGGTCTAGTCGGGAGCAGTTCTTC. Its protein product is CASSLSVYRSSREQFF.

A few counts support this clonotype. The chain links TRBV29-1 to TRBJ2-1; 8 bases are a match to TRBD2. Looked up from germline, CDR1 is SQVTM and CDR2 is ANQGSEA. The V and J ends lost 2 bases and 0 bases, in that order; junction bases with no gene match: 9. CDR3 length: 17 amino acids. The CDR3 region has the DNA TGCAGCGTTGAAATCGCGGGGGGAATCAGCTCCTACAATGAGCAGTTCTTC. This translates into CSVEIAGGISSYNEQFF.

The rearrangement links TRBV7-2 to TRBJ2-2; the D gene is possibly TRBD1 (5 bases). Trimming left V 0 bases short and J 5 bases short, with 13 bases between. Germline V gives CDR1 SGHTA, CDR2 FQGNSA. This CDR3 is built from 16 residues. The CDR3 DNA sequence: TGTGCCAGCAGCTTAGCGGTGGCAGGGTTGACCGGGGAGCTGTTTTTT. This gives the protein CASSLAVAGLTGELFF.

In this sample, this clonotype turned up many times. The genes are TRBV2 and TRBJ2-7, with TRBD1 matching over 7 bases. Trimming cost V 7 bases and J 2 bases; bases outside gene matches: 5. This CDR3 region has 13 residues. Germline V gene data show CDR1 as SNHLY and CDR2 as FYNNEI. The CDR3 DNA follows: TGTGCCAGCAATGCGCAGGGGGCCTACGAGCAGTACTTC. Translation gives CASNAQGAYEQYF.

This clonotype was seen only once. The junction and the germline gene differ at one end; a read error may be behind it. The rearrangement joins TRBV7-9 to TRBJ1-1; D gene uncertain. The germline gives CDR1 SEHNR, CDR2 FQNEAQ (reference sequence). The CDR3 is 15 residues long. CDR3 sequence reads: CASSLEVWRGTETFF. The CDR3 bases are TGTGCCAGCAGCTTAGAGGTGTGGCGAGGCACTGAAACTTTCTTT.

This clonotype was counted a single time. The gene calls are TRBV20-1 and TRBJ2-3, with TRBD2 identical over 13 bases. The CDR3 runs to 16 residues. Germline-derived CDR1 and CDR2 are DFQATT and SNEGSKA (reference sequence). The ends lost 5 bases at V and 8 bases at J; junction bases unmatched: 13. CDR3 residues: CSAGRLAGGSLGTQYF. The CDR3 coding sequence is TGCAGTGCTGGAAGACTAGCGGGGGGCTCACTAGGTACGCAGTATTTT.

In regard to this clonotype: A read error may produce the germline difference seen at one junction end. The chain links TRBV7-6 to TRBJ2-5; TRBD1 aligns across 9 bases. The CDR3 loop spans 14 amino acids. Germline-derived CDR1 and CDR2 are SGHVS and FNYEAQ. CDR3 amino acids: CAISPQTGGETQYF. CDR3 sequence (DNA): TGTGCCATCAGCCCCCAGACAGGGGGAGAGACCCAGTACTTC. The full variable domain, its missing parts supplied by reference TRBV7-6 and TRBJ2-5, is GAGVSQSPRYKVTKRGQDVALRCDPISGHVSLYWYRQALGQGPEFLTYFNYEAQQDKSGLPNDRFSAERPEGSISTLTIQRTEQRDSAMYRCAISPQTGGETQYFGPGTRLLVL.

This chain joins TRBV6-5 and TRBJ2-1; D is possibly TRBD1 or TRBD2 (5 bases each). Per germline, CDR1 MNHEY and CDR2 SVGAGI. V gave up 6 bases and J gave up 13 bases, with 28 bases separating them. The CDR3 is 16 amino acids. CDR3 sequence (DNA): TGTGCCAGCAGGACCCCCGGGACCAGAGATCGAGAGACCCAGTTCTTC. Translated: CASRTPGTRDRETQFF.

The chain has TRBV11-2 and TRBJ2-5; D is perhaps TRBD2 (7 bases). CDR1 is SGHAT and CDR2 is FQNNGV in the germline V gene. The CDR3 extends over 16 amino acids. Trimming removed 5 bases at V and 5 bases at J, with 21 bases between. This CDR3 reads CASSALRGRGWETQYF. CDR3 nucleotides: TGTGCCAGCAGCGCTCTTAGAGGGAGGGGGTGGGAGACCCAGTACTTC.

This clonotype appeared once. This clone may be a read error of a much larger clone one base away. Because it lacks the conserved phenylalanine or tryptophan at the end, this CDR3 is likely a read error. For the CDR3, the DNA is TGTGCCAGTAGTATAGGCCTTAACAACCGTGGCTACACCGTC. Translating it yields CASSIGLNNRGYTV. The V and J genes are TRBV19 and TRBJ1-2; D not resolved. The V gene lost 1 base and the J gene lost 7 bases, with 13 bases spanning the gap. This CDR3 contains 14 residues. CDR1 is LNHDA and CDR2 is SQIVND in the germline V gene (reference sequence).

This chain connects TRBV5-1 to TRBJ1-1; D is undetermined. Germline CDR1 and CDR2: SGHRS and YFSETQ. Trimming removed 4 bases at V and 5 bases at J, with 15 bases between. CDR3 size: 14 residues. CDR3 sequence (DNA): TGCGCCAGCAGCCCGTCGGCATCGGGGACTGAAGCTTTCTTT. The encoded protein is CASSPSASGTEAFF.

This clonotype was recorded a few times. The gene calls are TRBV7-6 and TRBJ1-6; D remains ambiguous. CDR1 SGHVS and CDR2 FNYEAQ come from the germline V gene. Trimming took off 2 bases at V and 10 bases at J, with 9 bases between the two ends. CDR3 length: 13 amino acids. The CDR3 DNA reads as TGTGCCAGCAGCTTATTGGAAGGATCACCCCTCCACTTT. Residues: CASSLLEGSPLHF.

The chain employs TRBV7-2 and TRBJ1-2; weak D call: TRBD1 (5 bases). Trimming took off 5 bases at V and 5 bases at J, with 15 bases between the two ends. Germline V gene data show CDR1 as SGHTA and CDR2 as FQGNSA. CDR3 size: 14 residues. CDR3 protein: CASSPYVGEYGYTF. In DNA form, the CDR3 reads TGTGCCAGCAGCCCTTATGTGGGGGAATATGGCTACACCTTC. The variable domain in full, completed from reference TRBV7-2 and TRBJ1-2, reads GAGVSQSPSNKVTEKGKDVELRCDPISGHTALYWYRQSLGQGLEFLIYFQGNSAPDKSGLPSDRFSAERTGGSVSTLTIQRTQQEDSAVYLCASSPYVGEYGYTFGSGTRLTVV.

This clonotype was seen more than once but under ten times. The chain couples TRBV20-1 to TRBJ2-3, with 10 bases that match TRBD1. This CDR3 contains 14 residues. Germline V CDR1 and CDR2: DFQATT, SNEGSKA (reference sequence). With 5 bases clipped from V and 3 bases from J, the junction kept 5 bases outside the gene matches. The CDR3 here is CSALRQGATDTQYF. CDR3 bases: TGCAGTGCTTTGAGACAGGGGGCTACAGATACGCAGTATTTT.

Remarks on this clonotype: With a much larger clone just one base away, this may be a read error. The CDR3 sequence: CAIRDDRAYGYTF. CDR3 DNA sequence: TGTGCCATCCGTGATGACAGGGCTTATGGCTACACCTTC. This rearrangement joins TRBV10-3 to TRBJ1-2, with TRBD1 matching over 7 bases. This CDR3 comprises 13 residues. Germline V lookup: CDR1 ENHRY, CDR2 SYGVKD.

The chain carries TRBV9 and TRBJ2-4; D is unclear. TRBJ2-7 matches the DNA end more closely, so the J call is doubtful. The CDR3 runs to 13 residues. Germline loops: CDR1 SGDLS, CDR2 YYNGEE. CDR3 bases: TGTGCCAGCAGCGTAGCGGAATGGGACGAGCAGTACTTC. It is translated as CASSVAEWDEQYF.

With regard to this clonotype: One end of the junction is discordant with germline, which a read error may explain. This sequence joins TRBV7-9 and TRBJ1-2; 7 nucleotides agree with TRBD1. The CDR3 is 15 amino acids. Germline assignment: CDR1 SEHNR and CDR2 FQNEAQ (reference sequence). Written as DNA, the CDR3 is TGTACCAGCAGCTTAGCGCTGACAGGGTCCCATGGCTACACCTTC. It yields the protein CTSSLALTGSHGYTF.

This clonotype was counted many times. V and J are TRBV29-1 and TRBJ2-5, with 7 bases matching TRBD1. Germline V gene sequence: CDR1 SQVTM, CDR2 ANQGSEA. V shed 7 bases and J 3 bases; nucleotides not matched to a gene: 11. The length of the CDR3 is 14 residues. The CDR3 DNA reads TGCAGCGCTGGGGAGACAGGGATAAAAGAGACCCAGTACTTC. Residues: CSAGETGIKETQYF. Using reference TRBV29-1 and TRBJ2-5 for the parts outside the CDR3, the full variable domain is SAVISQKPSRDICQRGTSLTIQCQVDSQVTMMFWYRQQPGQSLTLIATANQGSEATYESGFVIDKFPISRPNLTFSTLTVSNMSPEDSSIYLCSAGETGIKETQYFGPGTRLLVL.

This clonotype was counted between two and nine times. The chain is built from TRBV18 and TRBJ1-5; D uncertain. Germline CDR1 reads KGHSH; CDR2 reads LQKENI. CDR3 size: 15 residues. Trimming took off 3 bases at V and 3 bases at J, with 12 bases between the two ends. The DNA of the CDR3 is TGTGCCAGCTCACCGGCCCCGAGGGCCAATCAGCCCCAGCATTTT. The encoded protein is CASSPAPRANQPQHF.

J is TRBJ1-1 and V is TRBV20-1, with 8 bases that match TRBD1. The CDR3 totals 16 residues. From germline, CDR1 is DFQATT and CDR2 SNEGSKA (reference sequence). With V trimmed by 4 bases and J by 0 bases, 10 bases remained unmatched. CDR3 region: CSATTRTGRMNTEAFF. For the CDR3, the DNA is TGCAGTGCTACGACCCGGACAGGGAGAATGAACACTGAAGCTTTCTTT.

This chain connects TRBV19 to TRBJ1-2, with D unresolved. Trimming took off 5 bases at V and 4 bases at J, with 11 bases between the two ends. Germline loops: CDR1 LNHDA, CDR2 SQIVND (reference sequence). The CDR3 has 13 amino acids. DNA of the CDR3: TGTGCCAGTAGTTTATCGACGGTCTATGGCTACACCTTC. Translation gives CASSLSTVYGYTF.

Turning to this clonotype: A read error may explain this, as a much larger clone is one base away. V usage is TRBV12-3 or TRBV12-4 and J usage is TRBJ2-7, with D unresolved. V lost 1 base and J lost 5, with 9 bases in between. This CDR3 is built from 13 residues. The CDR3 DNA sequence: TGTGCCAGCAGTTTAGGGATATGGAACGAGCAGTACTTC. This gives the protein CASSLGIWNEQYF.

Turning to this clonotype: At one of its ends the junction is not consistent with the germline gene, which may arise from a read error. The genes are TRBV5-1 and TRBJ2-3; 10 nucleotides match TRBD1. The germline V gene encodes CDR1 SGHRS and CDR2 YFSETQ. The CDR3 consists of 15 residues. CDR3 sequence: CDSSAGTGEADTQYF. DNA of the CDR3: TGCGACAGCAGCGCCGGGACAGGGGAGGCAGATACGCAGTATTTT.

The chain joins TRBV12-3 or TRBV12-4 to TRBJ2-3, with D maybe TRBD2 (5 bases). V shed 4 bases and J shed 0 bases, with 11 bases lying between them. CDR3 length: 15 residues. The CDR3 region is CASSWAGYSTDTQYF. The CDR3 region has the DNA TGTGCCAGCAGTTGGGCGGGCTATAGCACAGATACGCAGTATTTT.

This chain uses TRBV7-3 with TRBJ2-1, with D perhaps TRBD2 (5 bases). This CDR3 region has 13 residues. CDR1 and CDR2 from the germline V gene are SGHTA and FQGTGA. V gave up 6 bases and J gave up 15 bases, with 21 bases separating them. CDR3 loop: CASSHEGPLGLFF. Here the CDR3 DNA reads TGTGCCAGCAGTCATGAGGGCCCTCTCGGACTGTTCTTC.

This clonotype was counted at least ten times. The chain carries TRBV29-1 and TRBJ1-2; D uncertain. The germline V gene encodes CDR1 SQVTM and CDR2 ANQGSEA. The CDR3 is 10 amino acids. Trimming removed 3 bases at V and 3 bases at J, with 2 bases between. The CDR3 here is CSVEDYGYTF. DNA of the CDR3: TGCAGCGTTGAGGACTATGGCTACACCTTC.

This clonotype was counted only a few times. The V and J genes are TRBV9 and TRBJ2-7; a possible D gene is TRBD2 (5 bases). Germline-derived CDR1 and CDR2 are SGDLS and YYNGEE. V lost 4 bases and J lost 4, with 18 bases in between. The CDR3 contains 15 residues. The CDR3: CASSSEADPCYEQYF. The CDR3 DNA reads TGTGCCAGCAGCTCGGAGGCTGACCCTTGTTACGAGCAGTACTTC.